This T cell receptor beta chain was retrieved from a study of blood T cell repertoires in COVID-19 (dated by TCRdb to the early 2020s). About the full investigation: The collaborator samples originated in the United States, Italy and Spain and spanned the acute and convalescent phases of COVID-19. The material from the prospective study consisted of cDNA or gDNA derived from T cells, B-cell-depleted T cells, or PBMCs. Deeply sampled blood TCRbeta repertoires from subjects exposed to, actively infected with, or recovered from COVID-19 were included in the dataset. The repertoires were released in a freely available public database meant as a resource for research on the immune response to SARS-CoV-2. Samples were obtained from the ongoing ImmuneRACE study (first 160 participants) and from 1,254 subjects provided by 6 global collaborators. The sample metadata nearly always contained a de-identified subject ID, COVID-19 status, age in years and sex. Where available, HLA class I and class II types were taken from metadata supplied by the sample provider and were not determined by assay-based typing.

The germline V gene yields SQVTM for CDR1 and ANQGSEA for CDR2. CDR3 length: 13 amino acids, cysteine to phenylalanine. Only the CDR3 portion is preserved as DNA: 39 bases, with reading frame beginning at the first base. Here V drops 4 bases and J drops 8 bases, and the junction holds 9 bases not matched to any gene. General conclusions and limits of the study: Clinical and demographic metadata were provided uncurated, with the amount varying by source and participant.

About this clone: Its antigen has not been determined. Per-nucleotide qualities are absent, and no much larger clonotype sits a single base away.

Collaborating institutions collected whole blood in K2EDTA tubes following their own protocols. For TCRbeta analysis, collaborators shipped samples as frozen whole blood, isolated PBMCs, or DNA extracted from either of those sample types. TCRbeta CDR3 regions were amplified from genomic DNA using the immunoSEQ Assay, a bias-controlled multiplex PCR. The source study handled its data this way. The number of nucleated cells in each sample was estimated by amplification of reference gene primers within the assay. To quantify the absolute abundance of each unique TCRbeta CDR3 rearrangement, sequence reads were collapsed and filtered. Productive Simpson clonality was computed per sample as the square root of Simpson's diversity index over productive rearrangements. TCRdb provides this immuneACCESS table in a form limited to in-frame rearrangements. Some clones are lacking; in checked studies, under half of them reflect an unresolved V gene, and why the rest are absent is not known. From that table come the V and J calls and clone size; the DNA was used to work out D and trimming. This sample gives approximately 360,000 clones in total; roughly 90% of them show up just once. The ten largest account for around 1.3% of the sample.

The chain joins TRBV29-1 to TRBJ1-2; 8 junctional bases match TRBD1. Input material: peripheral blood. The clonotype originates from a man between 40 and 49 years old with acute or convalescent COVID-19. The CDR3 sequence is CSVATGTGSGYTF. The DNA sequence follows: TGCAGCGTTGCCACCGGGACAGGATCGGGCTACACCTTC.